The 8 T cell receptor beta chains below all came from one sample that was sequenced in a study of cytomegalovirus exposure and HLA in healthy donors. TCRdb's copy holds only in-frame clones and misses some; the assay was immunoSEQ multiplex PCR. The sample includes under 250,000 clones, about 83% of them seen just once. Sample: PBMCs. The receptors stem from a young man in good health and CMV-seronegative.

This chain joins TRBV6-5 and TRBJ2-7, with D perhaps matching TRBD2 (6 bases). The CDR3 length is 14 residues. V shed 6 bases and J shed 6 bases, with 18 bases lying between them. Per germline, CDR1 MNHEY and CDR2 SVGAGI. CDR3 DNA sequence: TGTGCCAGCAGCCCTGAGACTAGAGACTCCGAGCAGTACTTC. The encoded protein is CASSPETRDSEQYF.

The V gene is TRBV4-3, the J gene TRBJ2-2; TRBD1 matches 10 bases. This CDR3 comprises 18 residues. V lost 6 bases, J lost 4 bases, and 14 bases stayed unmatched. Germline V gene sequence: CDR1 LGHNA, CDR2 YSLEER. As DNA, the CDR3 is TGCGCCAGCAGTCGTCAGGACAGGGGGTTGGGGAGCACCGGGGAGCTGTTTTTT. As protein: CASSRQDRGLGSTGELFF.

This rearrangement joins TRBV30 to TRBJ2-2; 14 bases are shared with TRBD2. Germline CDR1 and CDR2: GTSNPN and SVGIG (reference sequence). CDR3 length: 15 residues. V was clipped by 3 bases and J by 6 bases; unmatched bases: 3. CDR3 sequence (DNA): TGTGCCTGGAGACCGGGACTAGCGGGAGCCGGGGAGCTGTTTTTT. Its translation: CAWRPGLAGAGELFF.

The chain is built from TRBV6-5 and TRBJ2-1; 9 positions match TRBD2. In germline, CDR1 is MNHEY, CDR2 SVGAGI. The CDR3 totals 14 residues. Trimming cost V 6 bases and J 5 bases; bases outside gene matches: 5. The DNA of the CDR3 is TGTGCCAGCAGCTCTCTAGCGGGGAACAATGAGCAGTTCTTC. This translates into CASSSLAGNNEQFF.

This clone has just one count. CDR3 nucleotide sequence: TGTGCCAGCAGTGTCCTTTCGGGACAGGCGACGGCGCGGGATCAGCCCCAGCATTTT. Its translation: CASSVLSGQATARDQPQHF. The chain has TRBV2 and TRBJ1-5; 8 positions agree with TRBD1. Trimming at V came to 4 bases and at J to 5 bases, leaving 19 bases not matched to a gene. This CDR3 has 19 amino acids. Looked up from germline, CDR1 is SNHLY and CDR2 is FYNNEI.

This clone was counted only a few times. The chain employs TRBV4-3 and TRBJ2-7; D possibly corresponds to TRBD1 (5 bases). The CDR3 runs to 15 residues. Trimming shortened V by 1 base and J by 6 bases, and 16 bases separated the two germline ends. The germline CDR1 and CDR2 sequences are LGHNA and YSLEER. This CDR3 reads CASSQGEGAGSEQYF. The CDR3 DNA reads TGCGCCAGCAGCCAAGGGGAAGGGGCCGGCTCCGAGCAGTACTTC.

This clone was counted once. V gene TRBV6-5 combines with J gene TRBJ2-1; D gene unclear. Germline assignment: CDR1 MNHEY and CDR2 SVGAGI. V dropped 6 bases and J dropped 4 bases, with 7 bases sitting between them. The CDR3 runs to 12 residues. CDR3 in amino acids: CASSHGYNEQFF. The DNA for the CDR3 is TGTGCCAGCAGCCACGGTTACAATGAGCAGTTCTTC.

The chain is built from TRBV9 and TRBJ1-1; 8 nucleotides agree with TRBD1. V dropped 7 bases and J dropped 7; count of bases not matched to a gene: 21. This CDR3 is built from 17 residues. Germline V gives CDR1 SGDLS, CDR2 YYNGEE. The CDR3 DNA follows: TGTGCCAGCGGCCGAACAATACAAACAGGGGGAAGGGGTGAAGCTTTCTTT. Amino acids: CASGRTIQTGGRGEAFF.